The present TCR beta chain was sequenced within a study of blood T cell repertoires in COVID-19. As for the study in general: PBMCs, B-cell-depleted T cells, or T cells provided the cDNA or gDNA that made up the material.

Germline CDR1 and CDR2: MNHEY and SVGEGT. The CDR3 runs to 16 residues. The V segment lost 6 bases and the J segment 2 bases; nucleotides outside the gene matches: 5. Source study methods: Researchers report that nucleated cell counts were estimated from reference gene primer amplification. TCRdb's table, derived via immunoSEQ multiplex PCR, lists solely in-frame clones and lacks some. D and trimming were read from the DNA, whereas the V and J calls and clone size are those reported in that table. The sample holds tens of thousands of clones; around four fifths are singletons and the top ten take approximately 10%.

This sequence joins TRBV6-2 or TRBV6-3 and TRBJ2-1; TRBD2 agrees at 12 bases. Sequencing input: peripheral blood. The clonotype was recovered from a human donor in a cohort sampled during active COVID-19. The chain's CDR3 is CASSRTSGIAYNEQFF. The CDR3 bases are TGTGCCAGCAGCCGGACTAGCGGGATCGCCTACAATGAGCAGTTCTTC.